Sequencing of this T cell receptor beta chain was carried out in a study of shared clonotypes between healthy human individuals. On the study more broadly: Per-donor plates numbered three CD4 naive, three CD4 memory, two CD8 naive and one CD8 memory.

Execution of the assay was at deep level. Each subset's genomic DNA was shared equally among a number of immunoSEQ plates. Produced via immunoSEQ multiplex PCR; TCRdb's table is partial and in-frame only. The repertoire includes some 360,000 clones, more than 60% of them detected once, and 10% sits in the top ten. CDR3 size: 15 residues. With 3 bases removed from V and 4 bases from J, the gap between germline ends came to 14 bases. Germline CDR1 and CDR2: SGHDT and YYEEEE. General study results and limits: The diversity represented, both genetic and in exposure history, was limited by few donors.

A remark on this clone: Its target is not known.

The sequence derives from a man aged 25-45 years in good health. The sequencing sample was made of memory CD4+ T cells sorted from blood. The subset denotes: CD45RA-negative fraction. J is TRBJ1-5 and V is TRBV5-6; D gene uncertain. The CDR3 sequence: CASSWGGIGNQPQHF. Here the CDR3 DNA reads TGTGCCAGCAGCTGGGGAGGGATTGGGAATCAGCCCCAGCATTTT. The full variable domain, rest sourced from reference TRBV5-6 and TRBJ1-5, is DAGVTQSPTHLIKTRGQQVTLRCSPKSGHDTVSWYQQALGQGPQFIFQYYEEEERQRGNFPDRFSGHQFPNYSSELNVNALLLGDSALYLCASSWGGIGNQPQHFGDGTRLSIL.